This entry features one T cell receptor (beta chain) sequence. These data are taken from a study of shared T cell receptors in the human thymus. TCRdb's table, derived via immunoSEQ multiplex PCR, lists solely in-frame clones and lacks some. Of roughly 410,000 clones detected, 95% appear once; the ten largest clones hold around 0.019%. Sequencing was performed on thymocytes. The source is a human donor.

The CDR3 loop reads CASSQETSPIPGDEQFF. CDR3 DNA sequence: TGTGCCAGCAGCCAAGAGACTAGCCCGATCCCTGGCGATGAGCAGTTCTTC. V is TRBV14 and J is TRBJ2-1; 7 nucleotides agree with TRBD2. With V trimmed by 0 bases and J by 8 bases, 13 bases remained unmatched. The CDR3 has 17 amino acids. CDR1 and CDR2 from the germline V gene are SGHDN and FVKESK.